Listed below are T cell receptor beta chains from one sample, sequenced in a study of monozygotic twins with inflammatory bowel disease. TCRdb reprocessed the 5' RACE reads and keeps a single row for each CDR3 protein, giving no DNA. The specimen's table records just over 300,000 distinct CDR3 sequences. Sequenced input: blood. The receptors stem from a human donor with ulcerative colitis or Crohn's disease, or a healthy co-twin of an affected twin (not recorded which). Each CDR3 is given with its conserved first and last residue.

j_gene: TRBJ2-3; v_gene: TRBV12-3/TRBV12-4; CDR3aa: CASSPIVRGNTDTQYF
j_gene: TRBJ1-6; v_gene: TRBV6-5; CDR3aa: CASSYDGQGNFSPLHF
j_gene: TRBJ2-7; v_gene: TRBV6-1; CDR3aa: CASRSTKPGQGRTYEQYF
j_gene: TRBJ2-5; v_gene: TRBV20-1; CDR3aa: CSARDSGETQYF
j_gene: TRBJ2-2; v_gene: TRBV10-1; CDR3aa: CASSGSSGGSGELFF
j_gene: TRBJ1-6; v_gene: TRBV9; CDR3aa: CASSVSPTQGAANSPLHF
j_gene: TRBJ2-3; v_gene: TRBV5-5; CDR3aa: CASSWGGGAGYTDTQYF
j_gene: TRBJ1-1; v_gene: TRBV11-2; CDR3aa: CASSFGDWNTEAFF
j_gene: TRBJ2-4; v_gene: TRBV14; CDR3aa: CASSGRVKGIQYF
j_gene: TRBJ1-1; v_gene: TRBV18; CDR3aa: CASSPQSELNTEAFF
j_gene: TRBJ2-6; v_gene: TRBV4-3; CDR3aa: CASSQDFSSTGEVNVLTF
j_gene: TRBJ1-1; v_gene: TRBV10-3; CDR3aa: CAISVGEITEAFF
j_gene: TRBJ2-5; v_gene: TRBV7-2; CDR3aa: CASRPSQETQYF
j_gene: TRBJ2-3; v_gene: TRBV5-1; CDR3aa: CASSLLILSGTDTQYF
j_gene: TRBJ2-3; v_gene: TRBV5-5; CDR3aa: CASSLMTGSTDTQYF
j_gene: TRBJ2-2; v_gene: TRBV28; CDR3aa: CASTSLAGTGTTGELFF
j_gene: TRBJ1-4; v_gene: TRBV20-1; CDR3aa: CSAITGQVSLNEKLFF
j_gene: TRBJ2-4; v_gene: TRBV12-3/TRBV12-4; CDR3aa: CASSFSGPGIQYF
j_gene: TRBJ1-4; v_gene: TRBV5-1; CDR3aa: CASSLGRTGFEKLFF
j_gene: TRBJ1-1; v_gene: TRBV5-1; CDR3aa: CASSPPPGSLTEAFF
j_gene: TRBJ1-6; v_gene: TRBV23-1; CDR3aa: CASSQSANSPLHF
j_gene: TRBJ1-6; v_gene: TRBV30; CDR3aa: CAWATETALHF
j_gene: TRBJ1-1; v_gene: TRBV6-1; CDR3aa: CASRTGMTSKNTEAFF
j_gene: TRBJ2-2; v_gene: TRBV12-3/TRBV12-4; CDR3aa: CASSADKLNTGELFF
j_gene: TRBJ2-7; v_gene: TRBV3-1; CDR3aa: CASSQEGYSVEQYF
j_gene: TRBJ1-1; v_gene: TRBV18; CDR3aa: CASSPTRGEPRNTEAFF
j_gene: TRBJ2-7; v_gene: TRBV12-3/TRBV12-4; CDR3aa: CASSLKGSGEQYF
j_gene: TRBJ2-2; v_gene: TRBV7-9; CDR3aa: CASSQGGNTGELFF
j_gene: TRBJ1-5; v_gene: TRBV18; CDR3aa: CASSPPAGGQPQHF
j_gene: TRBJ2-2; v_gene: TRBV2; CDR3aa: CASSVGGAPGELFF
j_gene: TRBJ1-5; v_gene: TRBV12-3/TRBV12-4; CDR3aa: CASSLGSGALRNQPQHF
j_gene: TRBJ1-5; v_gene: TRBV7-8; CDR3aa: CASSLAYRGPEQPQHF
j_gene: TRBJ1-5; v_gene: TRBV19; CDR3aa: CASSTLQGASNQPQHF
j_gene: TRBJ2-1; v_gene: TRBV3-1; CDR3aa: CASSQPIVVATYNEQFF
j_gene: TRBJ1-1; v_gene: TRBV2; CDR3aa: CASRGTESTEAFF
j_gene: TRBJ2-3; v_gene: TRBV24-1; CDR3aa: CATSGLGRKGPDTQYF
j_gene: TRBJ2-7; v_gene: TRBV28; CDR3aa: CASSLPEIYEQYF
j_gene: TRBJ2-7; v_gene: TRBV19; CDR3aa: CASSPGTGRVEQYF
j_gene: TRBJ2-2; v_gene: TRBV2; CDR3aa: CARTTVSRNTGELFF